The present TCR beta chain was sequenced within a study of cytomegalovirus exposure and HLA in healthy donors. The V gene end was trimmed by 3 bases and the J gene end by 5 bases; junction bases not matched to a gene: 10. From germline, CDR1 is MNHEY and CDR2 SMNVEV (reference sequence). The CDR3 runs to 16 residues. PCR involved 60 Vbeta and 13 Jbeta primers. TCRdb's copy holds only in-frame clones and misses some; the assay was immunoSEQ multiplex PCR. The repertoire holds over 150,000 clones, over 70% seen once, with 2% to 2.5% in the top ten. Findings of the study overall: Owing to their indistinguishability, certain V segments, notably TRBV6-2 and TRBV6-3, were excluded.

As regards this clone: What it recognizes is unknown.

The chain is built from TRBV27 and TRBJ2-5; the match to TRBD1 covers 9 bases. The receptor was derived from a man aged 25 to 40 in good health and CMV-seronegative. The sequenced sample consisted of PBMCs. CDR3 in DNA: TGTGCCAGCAGTTTCTCATTACAGGGGGCAGGGGAGACCCAGTACTTC. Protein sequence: CASSFSLQGAGETQYF.